This T cell receptor (beta chain) was captured by sequencing in a study of blood T cell repertoires in COVID-19. Overall study: The origin of the acute and convalescent COVID-19 samples was the United States, Italy and Spain. Sources were T cells, B-cell-depleted T cells, or PBMCs; the material itself was cDNA or gDNA.

The V gene's germline CDR1 is SGHNT and CDR2 YENEEA. The CDR3 consists of 15 residues. V lost 3 bases and J lost 4; bases outside the gene matches: 1. Source study methods: From reference gene primer amplification, estimates of nucleated cell counts were derived. Generated by immunoSEQ multiplex PCR, the TCRdb table keeps only in-frame clones and is missing some. D and trimming were read from the DNA, whereas the V and J calls and clone size are those reported in that table. The table records under 95,000 clones, over 65% of them present only once. Sequenced input: peripheral blood. The TCR originated in a man aged 45-65 years with active or convalescent COVID-19. This chain joins TRBV11-3 and TRBJ2-1, with 12 bases identical to TRBD2. CDR3: CASSFLAGGYNEQFF. The CDR3 DNA reads as TGTGCCAGCAGCTTCCTAGCGGGGGGGTACAATGAGCAGTTCTTC.